Sequencing of this T cell receptor beta chain was carried out in a study of tissue T cells after allogeneic stem cell transplantation. This clone occurred a few times. The antigen is not known. Gene names and germline match the mouse. Study-wide results and caveats: In patients and mice, blood and spleen missed much of tissue repertoire. The study did not identify alloreactive or antigen-specific tissue TCRs, and some clones might be persisting host cells. Anatomically similar tissues had similar TCR repertoires within each patient. Limitations included a small, clinically heterogeneous cohort and limited sampling depth.

Here immunoSEQ multiplex PCR was the method, and the copy in TCRdb shows in-frame clones only, minus some. The sample carries about 21,000 clones, more than 65% recorded once. The clonotype was recovered from a female BALB/c mouse in good health. For this mouse line, the MHC haplotype is H2-d. Sequencing was done on a sample of blood.

The CDR3 is CTCSGDRGDTEVFF. The CDR3 DNA, read in part, is TGCACCTGCAGTGGGGACAGGGGCGACACAGAAGTCTTC. The chain employs TRBV1 and TRBJ1-1; 10 nucleotides line up with TRBD1. The missing CDR3 end, 1 residue past where the read stops, is filled in from the germline J gene. Germline V gives CDR1 NSQYPW, CDR2 LRSPGD (reference sequence). The CDR3 spans 14 residues. J gave up 3 bases and V 4 bases, and 2 bases lay outside the gene matches.